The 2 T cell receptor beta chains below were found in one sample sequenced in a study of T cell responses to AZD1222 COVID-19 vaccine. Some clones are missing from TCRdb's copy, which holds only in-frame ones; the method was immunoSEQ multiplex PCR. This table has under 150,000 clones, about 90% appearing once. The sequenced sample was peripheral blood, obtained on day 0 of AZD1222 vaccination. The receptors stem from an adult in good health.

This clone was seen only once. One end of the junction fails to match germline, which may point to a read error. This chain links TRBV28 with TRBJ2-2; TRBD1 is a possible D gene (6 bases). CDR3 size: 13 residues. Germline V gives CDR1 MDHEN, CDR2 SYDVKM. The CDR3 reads CPPHRERNGELFF. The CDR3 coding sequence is TGCCCCCCCCACAGGGAACGGAACGGGGAGCTGTTTTTT.

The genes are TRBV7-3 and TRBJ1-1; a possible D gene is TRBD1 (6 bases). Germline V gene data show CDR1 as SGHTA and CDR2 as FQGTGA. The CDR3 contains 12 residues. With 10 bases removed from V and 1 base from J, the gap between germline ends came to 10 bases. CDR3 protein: CATGVGNTEAFF. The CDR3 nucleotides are TGTGCCACAGGGGTGGGGAACACTGAAGCTTTCTTT.